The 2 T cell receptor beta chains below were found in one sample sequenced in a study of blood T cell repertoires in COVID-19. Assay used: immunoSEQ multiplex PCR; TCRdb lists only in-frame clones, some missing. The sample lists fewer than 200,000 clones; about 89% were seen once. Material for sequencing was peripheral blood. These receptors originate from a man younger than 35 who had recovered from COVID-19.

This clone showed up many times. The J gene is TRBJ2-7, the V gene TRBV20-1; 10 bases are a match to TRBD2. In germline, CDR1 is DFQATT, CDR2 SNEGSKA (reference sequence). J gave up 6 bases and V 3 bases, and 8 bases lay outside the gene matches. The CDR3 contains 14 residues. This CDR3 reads CSASRGTSVSEQYF. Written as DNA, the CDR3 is TGCAGTGCTAGTCGCGGGACTAGCGTCTCCGAGCAGTACTTC.

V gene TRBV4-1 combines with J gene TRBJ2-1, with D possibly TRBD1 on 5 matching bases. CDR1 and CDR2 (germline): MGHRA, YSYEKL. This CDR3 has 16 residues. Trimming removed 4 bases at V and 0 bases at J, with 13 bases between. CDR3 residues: CASSPPGSSSYNEQFF. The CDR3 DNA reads TGCGCCAGCAGCCCCCCAGGGTCCAGCTCCTACAATGAGCAGTTCTTC.